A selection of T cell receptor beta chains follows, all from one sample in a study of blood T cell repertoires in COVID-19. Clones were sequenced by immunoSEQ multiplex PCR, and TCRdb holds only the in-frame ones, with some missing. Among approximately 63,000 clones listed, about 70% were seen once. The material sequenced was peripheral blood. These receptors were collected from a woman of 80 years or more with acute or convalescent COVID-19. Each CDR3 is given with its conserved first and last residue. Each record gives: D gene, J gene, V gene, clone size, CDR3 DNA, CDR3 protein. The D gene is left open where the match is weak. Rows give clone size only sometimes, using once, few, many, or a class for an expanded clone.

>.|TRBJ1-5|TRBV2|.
TGTGCCAGTGCCGGGACAACAAGCAATCAGCCCCAGCATTTT
CASAGTTSNQPQHF
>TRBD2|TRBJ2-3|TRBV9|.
TGTGCCAGCAGCCCGACTAGCAGCACAGATACGCAGTATTTT
CASSPTSSTDTQYF
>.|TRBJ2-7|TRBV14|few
TGTGCCAGCAGCCAAGATGGACTACGCGAGCAGTACTTC
CASSQDGLREQYF
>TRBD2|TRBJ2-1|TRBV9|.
TGTGCCAGCAGCCCGTTTAGCGGGAGAGGCGGTGAGCAGTTCTTC
CASSPFSGRGGEQFF
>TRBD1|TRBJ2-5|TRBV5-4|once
TGTGCCAGCAGCTTGCAAGGGACAGACCAAGAGACCCAGTACTTC
CASSLQGTDQETQYF
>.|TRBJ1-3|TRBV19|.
TGTGCCAGTAGCAACTCTGGAAACACCATATATTTT
CASSNSGNTIYF
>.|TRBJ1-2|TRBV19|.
TGTGCCAGTAGTATGAGACAGGTCTATGGCTACACCTTC
CASSMRQVYGYTF
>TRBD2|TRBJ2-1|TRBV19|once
TGTGCCAGTAGGACTAGCGGGAGGGCCTTTGATGAGCAGTTCTTC
CASRTSGRAFDEQFF
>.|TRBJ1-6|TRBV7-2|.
TGTGCCAGCAGCTTCTTGAATTCACCCCTCCACTTT
CASSFLNSPLHF
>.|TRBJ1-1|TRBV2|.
TGTGCCAGCAGACGGTTGGTCCCTGAAGCTTTCTTT
CASRRLVPEAFF
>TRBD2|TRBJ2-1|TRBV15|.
TGTGCCACCAGCGCCGTGGGGGGAGGGCTAGGTAGAAGGAATGAGCAGTTCTTC
CATSAVGGGLGRRNEQFF
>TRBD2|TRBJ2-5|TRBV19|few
TGTGCCAGTAGTAAAATAAGCGGGAGTATATCTGAGACCCAGTACTTC
CASSKISGSISETQYF
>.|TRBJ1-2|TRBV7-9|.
TGTGCCAGCAGCCCAGAAGTCGCTAACTATGGCTACACCTTC
CASSPEVANYGYTF
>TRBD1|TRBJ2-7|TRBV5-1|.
TGCGCCAGCAGCTTGCGGACAGGGTCATACGAGCAGTACTTC
CASSLRTGSYEQYF
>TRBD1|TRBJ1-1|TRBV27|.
TGTGCCAGCTTCGGACAGGGGGCACCTAACACTGAAGCTTTCTTT
CASFGQGAPNTEAFF
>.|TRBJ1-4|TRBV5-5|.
TGTGCCAGCAGCTTGCAGGGTCTAACTAATGAAAAACTGTTTTTT
CASSLQGLTNEKLFF
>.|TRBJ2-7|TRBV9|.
TGTGCCAGCAAGGGTAGCGGACCCTACGAGCAGTACTTC
CASKGSGPYEQYF
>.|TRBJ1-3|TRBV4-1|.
TGCGCCAGCAGCCAAGAACCCCCCGTGAGCTCTGGAAACACCATATATTTT
CASSQEPPVSSGNTIYF
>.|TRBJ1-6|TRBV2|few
TGTGCCACCACTGAAGGAGGGAGCTCCTATAATTCACCCCTCCACTTT
CATTEGGSSYNSPLHF
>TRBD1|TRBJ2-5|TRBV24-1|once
TGTGCCACCAGTGATTTGCGAGGGACAGAAGAGACCCAGTACTTC
CATSDLRGTEETQYF
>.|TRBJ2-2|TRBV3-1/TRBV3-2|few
TGTGCCAGCAGCCAGCGGGCGGCCACCGGGGAGCTGTTTTTT
CASSQRAATGELFF
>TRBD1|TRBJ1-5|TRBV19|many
TGTGCCAGTAGTACAGCAGGGGGCGCGACTCAGCCCCAGCATTTT
CASSTAGGATQPQHF
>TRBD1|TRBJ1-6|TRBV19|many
TGTGCCAGTAGTATACTGACAGGGGGAGCGAATTCACCCCTCCACTTT
CASSILTGGANSPLHF
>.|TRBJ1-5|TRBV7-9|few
TGTGCCAGCAGCCCGTCGGGGGGGAACAATCAGCCCCAGCATTTT
CASSPSGGNNQPQHF
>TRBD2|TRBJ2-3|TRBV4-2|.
TGTGCCAGCAGCCAAGGCGGACTAGCATTAGATACGCAGTATTTT
CASSQGGLALDTQYF
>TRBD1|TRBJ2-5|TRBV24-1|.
TGTGCCACCAGTGATTCGGGACAGGGGGTAGAGACCCAGTACTTC
CATSDSGQGVETQYF
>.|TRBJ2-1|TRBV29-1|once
TGCAGCGTTGTTCAGGACATCTACAATGAGCAGTTCTTC
CSVVQDIYNEQFF
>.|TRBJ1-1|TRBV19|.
TGTGCCAGTAGTATAAGGTGGGACATTGACACTGAAGCTTTCTTT
CASSIRWDIDTEAFF
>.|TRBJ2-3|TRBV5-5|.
TGTGCCAGCAGCTTTCCAGGGTCGGATACGCAGTATTTT
CASSFPGSDTQYF
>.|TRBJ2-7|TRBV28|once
TGTGCCAGCAGTGCCCCGGGACACTCCTACGAGCAGTACTTC
CASSAPGHSYEQYF
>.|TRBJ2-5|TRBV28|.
TGTGCCAGCGCCACCCCTTACTACGTACAGTACTTC
CASATPYYVQYF
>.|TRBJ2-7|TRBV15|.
TGTGCCACCAGCCCCCGGGCTAGCGCCGAGCAGTACTTC
CATSPRASAEQYF
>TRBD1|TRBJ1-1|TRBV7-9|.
TGTGCCAGCAGCCAAGGGACAGGGGTCACTCTTAAAGCTTTCTTT
CASSQGTGVTLKAFF
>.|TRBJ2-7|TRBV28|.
TGTGCCAGCAGTTTAACAGGGGGGGCCAACGAGCAGTACTTC
CASSLTGGANEQYF
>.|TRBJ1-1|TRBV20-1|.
TGCAGTGGACAGCTGAACACTGAAGCTTTCTTT
CSGQLNTEAFF
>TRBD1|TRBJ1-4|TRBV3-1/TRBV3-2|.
TGTGCCAGCAGCCACTCGGGGACAGGGAATGAAAAACTGTTTTTT
CASSHSGTGNEKLFF
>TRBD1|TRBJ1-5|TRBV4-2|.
TGTGCCAGCAGCCAAGATCAGACAGGGGCTAGCAATCAGCCCCAGCATTTT
CASSQDQTGASNQPQHF
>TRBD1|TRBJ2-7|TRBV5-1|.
TGCGCCAGCAGTCGCGGACAGGCAGGAGAGTACGAGCAGTACTTC
CASSRGQAGEYEQYF
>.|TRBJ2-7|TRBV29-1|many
TGCAGCGGCAGAAGCTCCTACGAGCAGTACTTC
CSGRSSYEQYF
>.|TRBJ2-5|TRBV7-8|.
TGTGCCAGCAGCTTAGCTCTGGTGACAGAGAGTGGAACCCAGTACTTC
CASSLALVTESGTQYF
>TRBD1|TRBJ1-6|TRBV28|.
TGTGCCAGCAGTGCTCCGGGACAGGGAGTGTCACCCCTCCACTTT
CASSAPGQGVSPLHF
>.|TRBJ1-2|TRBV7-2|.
TGTGCCAGCAGCTTAGCGCAGGGTCGGTACTATGGCTACACCTTC
CASSLAQGRYYGYTF
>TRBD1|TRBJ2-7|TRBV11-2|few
TGTGCCAGCAGCGTGACAGGGGTGCGCTACGAGCAGTACTTC
CASSVTGVRYEQYF
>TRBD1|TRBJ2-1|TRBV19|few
TGTGCCAGTACCGCACGGACAGGCCCCTACAATGAGCAGTTCTTC
CASTARTGPYNEQFF
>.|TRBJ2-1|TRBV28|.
TGTGCCAGCAGTCCCTACCCCCGTGCCTCCTACAATGAGCAGTTCTTC
CASSPYPRASYNEQFF
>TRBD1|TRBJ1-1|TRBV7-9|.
TGTGCCAGCAGCTTATACGCGGGACAGGGGGCCGAAGCTTTCTTT
CASSLYAGQGAEAFF
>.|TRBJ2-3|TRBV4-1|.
TGCGCCAGCAGCCAGGGGACAACCTTACGCACAGATACGCAGTATTTT
CASSQGTTLRTDTQYF
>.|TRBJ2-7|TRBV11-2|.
TGTGCCAGCAGCGTAGACAGAAGCTACGAGCAGTACTTC
CASSVDRSYEQYF
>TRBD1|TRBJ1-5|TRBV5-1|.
TGCGCCAGCAGCATAGGACAGGGCCCGCCCCAGCATTTT
CASSIGQGPPQHF
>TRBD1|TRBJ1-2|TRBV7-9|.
TGTGCCAGCAGTGCCGGGACAGGGGTTGACATAGTGCGCGGCTACACCTTC
CASSAGTGVDIVRGYTF